Listed below are T cell receptor beta chains from one sample, sequenced in a study of T cell responses to AZD1222 COVID-19 vaccine. Only in-frame clones appear in the TCRdb table, and some are missing; sequencing was by immunoSEQ multiplex PCR. The sample comprises tens of thousands of clones, over 85% of which are singletons, and 4% to 5% rests with the top ten. The sample was peripheral blood, taken on day 0 of AZD1222 vaccination. Receptors originate from an adult in good health. The CDR3 runs from the conserved cysteine through the conserved F or W. The order of the fields is D gene, J gene, clone size, V gene, CDR3 protein, CDR3 DNA. The D gene is left open where the match is weak. Only some rows state a clone size, as once, few, many or a class for expanded clones.

d_gene: -; j_gene: TRBJ2-7; abundance: -; v_gene: TRBV3-1/TRBV3-2; CDR3aa: CASSQDFPYEQYF; CDR3nt: TGTGCCAGCAGCCAAGATTTCCCCTACGAGCAGTACTTC
d_gene: -; j_gene: TRBJ1-6; abundance: -; v_gene: TRBV11-1; CDR3aa: CASSFDFNSPLHF; CDR3nt: TGTGCCAGCAGCTTTGACTTTAACTCACCCCTCCACTTT
d_gene: -; j_gene: TRBJ1-1; abundance: -; v_gene: TRBV9; CDR3aa: CASAPLSGQPNTEAFF; CDR3nt: TGTGCCAGCGCCCCCTTAAGTGGACAGCCGAACACTGAAGCTTTCTTT
d_gene: -; j_gene: TRBJ2-3; abundance: -; v_gene: TRBV5-1; CDR3aa: CASRRVPSTDTQYF; CDR3nt: TGCGCCAGCAGAAGGGTGCCTAGCACAGATACGCAGTATTTT
d_gene: -; j_gene: TRBJ1-3; abundance: once; v_gene: TRBV4-2; CDR3aa: CASSQPTERNTIYF; CDR3nt: TGTGCCAGCAGCCAACCTACAGAAAGAAACACCATATATTTT
d_gene: TRBD2; j_gene: TRBJ2-3; abundance: once; v_gene: TRBV19; CDR3aa: CASSKGGGSVDTQYF; CDR3nt: TGTGCCAGTAGTAAAGGCGGGGGGAGTGTAGATACGCAGTATTTT
d_gene: -; j_gene: TRBJ2-7; abundance: -; v_gene: TRBV12-3/TRBV12-4; CDR3aa: CASSLMPYEQYF; CDR3nt: TGTGCCAGCAGTTTAATGCCCTACGAGCAGTACTTC
d_gene: -; j_gene: TRBJ1-1; abundance: -; v_gene: TRBV5-1; CDR3aa: CASSLTTNTEAFF; CDR3nt: TGCGCCAGCAGCTTAACAACGAACACTGAAGCTTTCTTT
d_gene: -; j_gene: TRBJ1-1; abundance: -; v_gene: TRBV5-8; CDR3aa: CASSLMNTEAFF; CDR3nt: TGTGCCAGCAGCTTAATGAACACTGAAGCTTTCTTT
d_gene: TRBD1; j_gene: TRBJ1-1; abundance: -; v_gene: TRBV5-1; CDR3aa: CASSWITGGEAFF; CDR3nt: TGCGCCAGCAGCTGGATCACAGGGGGTGAAGCTTTCTTT
d_gene: TRBD1; j_gene: TRBJ1-2; abundance: -; v_gene: TRBV19; CDR3aa: CASSFWTGQGYTF; CDR3nt: TGTGCCAGTAGTTTCTGGACAGGGCAAGGCTACACCTTC
d_gene: TRBD1; j_gene: TRBJ2-2; abundance: -; v_gene: TRBV19; CDR3aa: CASSKRTGLNTGELFF; CDR3nt: TGTGCCAGTAGTAAGAGGACAGGACTGAACACCGGGGAGCTGTTTTTT
d_gene: -; j_gene: TRBJ1-3; abundance: -; v_gene: TRBV19; CDR3aa: CASSIKAGYSGNTIYF; CDR3nt: TGTGCCAGTAGTATAAAGGCCGGATACTCTGGAAACACCATATATTTT
d_gene: -; j_gene: TRBJ2-2; abundance: -; v_gene: TRBV5-6; CDR3aa: CASSPSGPTNTGELFF; CDR3nt: TGTGCCAGCAGCCCGAGCGGGCCTACGAACACCGGGGAGCTGTTTTTT
d_gene: -; j_gene: TRBJ1-1; abundance: -; v_gene: TRBV5-1; CDR3aa: CASSLGPGGDTEAFF; CDR3nt: TGCGCCAGCAGCTTAGGTCCGGGGGGCGACACTGAAGCTTTCTTT
d_gene: -; j_gene: TRBJ2-3; abundance: -; v_gene: TRBV5-1; CDR3aa: CASRVYWSTDTQYF; CDR3nt: TGCGCCAGCAGGGTTTACTGGAGCACAGATACGCAGTATTTT
d_gene: -; j_gene: TRBJ2-1; abundance: -; v_gene: TRBV18; CDR3aa: CASSQTGSTYNEQFF; CDR3nt: TGTGCCAGCTCACAAACAGGGTCGACCTACAATGAGCAGTTCTTC
d_gene: TRBD2; j_gene: TRBJ2-3; abundance: -; v_gene: TRBV29-1; CDR3aa: CSVATSGGSDTQYF; CDR3nt: TGCAGCGTTGCGACTAGCGGGGGTTCAGATACGCAGTATTTT
d_gene: TRBD1; j_gene: TRBJ2-5; abundance: -; v_gene: TRBV3-1/TRBV3-2; CDR3aa: CASSRGQGRKTQYF; CDR3nt: TGTGCCAGCAGCCGCGGACAGGGGAGGAAGACCCAGTACTTC
d_gene: -; j_gene: TRBJ1-2; abundance: -; v_gene: TRBV5-1; CDR3aa: CASGDYANYGYTF; CDR3nt: TGCGCCAGCGGAGACTACGCTAACTATGGCTACACCTTC
d_gene: -; j_gene: TRBJ2-2; abundance: -; v_gene: TRBV11-2; CDR3aa: CASSPHLGTSGGELFF; CDR3nt: TGTGCCAGCAGCCCCCACCTGGGGACCTCGGGCGGGGAGCTGTTTTTT
d_gene: -; j_gene: TRBJ1-2; abundance: -; v_gene: TRBV5-8; CDR3aa: CASSSQRFYGYTF; CDR3nt: TGTGCCAGCAGCTCACAGCGTTTCTATGGCTACACCTTC
d_gene: -; j_gene: TRBJ1-1; abundance: -; v_gene: TRBV9; CDR3aa: CASSEEDSNMNTEAFF; CDR3nt: TGTGCCAGCAGCGAGGAGGACAGTAACATGAACACTGAAGCTTTCTTT